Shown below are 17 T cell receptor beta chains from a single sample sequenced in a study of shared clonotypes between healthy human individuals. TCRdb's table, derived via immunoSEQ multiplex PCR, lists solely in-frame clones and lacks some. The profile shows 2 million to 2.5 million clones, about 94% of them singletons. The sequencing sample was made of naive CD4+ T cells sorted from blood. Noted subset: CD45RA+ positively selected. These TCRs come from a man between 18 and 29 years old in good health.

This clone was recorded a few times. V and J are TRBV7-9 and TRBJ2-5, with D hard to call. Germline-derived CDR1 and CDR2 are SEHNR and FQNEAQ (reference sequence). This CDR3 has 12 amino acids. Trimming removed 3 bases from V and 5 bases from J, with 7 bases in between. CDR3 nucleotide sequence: TGTGCCAGCAGCTTCGCACGGGAGACCCAGTACTTC. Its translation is CASSFARETQYF.

CDR3 sequence (DNA): TGTGCCAGTAGTCCCCTACGGAGCGGGAGGGAAAACATTCAGTACTTC. Translating it yields CASSPLRSGRENIQYF. J is TRBJ2-4 and V is TRBV19; 10 positions match TRBD2. The CDR3 length is 16 residues. In germline, CDR1 is LNHDA, CDR2 SQIVND (reference sequence). Trimming removed 5 bases from V and 5 bases from J; junction bases left unmatched: 9.

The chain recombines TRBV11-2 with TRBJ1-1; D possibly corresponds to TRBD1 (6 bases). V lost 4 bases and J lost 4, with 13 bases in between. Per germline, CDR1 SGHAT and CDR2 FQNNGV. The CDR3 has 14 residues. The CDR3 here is CASSSVGGLTEAFF. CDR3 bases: TGTGCCAGCAGCTCCGTAGGGGGGCTCACTGAAGCTTTCTTT.

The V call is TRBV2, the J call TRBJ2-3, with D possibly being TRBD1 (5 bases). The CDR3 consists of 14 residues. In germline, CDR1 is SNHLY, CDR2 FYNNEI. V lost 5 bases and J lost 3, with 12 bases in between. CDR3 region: CASSILTATDTQYF. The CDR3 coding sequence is TGTGCCAGCAGTATATTGACAGCGACAGATACGCAGTATTTT.

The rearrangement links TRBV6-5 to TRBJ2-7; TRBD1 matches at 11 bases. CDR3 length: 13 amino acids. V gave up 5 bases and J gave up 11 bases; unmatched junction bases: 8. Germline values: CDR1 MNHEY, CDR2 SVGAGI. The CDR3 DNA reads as TGTGCCAGCAGTCGGGGACAGGGGGTCTTAGAGTACTTC. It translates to CASSRGQGVLEYF.

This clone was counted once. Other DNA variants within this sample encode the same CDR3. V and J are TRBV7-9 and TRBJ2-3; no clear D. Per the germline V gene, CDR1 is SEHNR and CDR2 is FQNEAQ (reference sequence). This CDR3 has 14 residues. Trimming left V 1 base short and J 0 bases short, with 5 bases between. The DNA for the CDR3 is TGTGCCAGCAGCTTAGGCCAGAGCACAGATACGCAGTATTTT. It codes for CASSLGQSTDTQYF.

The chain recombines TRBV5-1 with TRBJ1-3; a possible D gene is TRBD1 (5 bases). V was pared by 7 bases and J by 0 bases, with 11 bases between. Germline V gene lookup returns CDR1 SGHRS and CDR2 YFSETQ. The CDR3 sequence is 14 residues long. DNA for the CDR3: TGCGCCAGCGGGGGTGGAGGCTCTGGAAACACCATATATTTT. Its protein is CASGGGGSGNTIYF.

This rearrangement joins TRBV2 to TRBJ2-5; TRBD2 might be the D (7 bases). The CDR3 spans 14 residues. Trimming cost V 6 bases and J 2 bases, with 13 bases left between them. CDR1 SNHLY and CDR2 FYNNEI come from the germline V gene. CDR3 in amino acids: CASRGGQPQETQYF. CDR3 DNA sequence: TGTGCCAGCAGGGGGGGGCAGCCGCAAGAGACCCAGTACTTC.

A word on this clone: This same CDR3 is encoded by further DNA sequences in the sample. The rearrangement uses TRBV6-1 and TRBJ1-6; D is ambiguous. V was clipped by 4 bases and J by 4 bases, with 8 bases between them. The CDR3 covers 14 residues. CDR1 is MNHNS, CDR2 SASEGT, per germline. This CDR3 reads CASSVGSYNSPLHF. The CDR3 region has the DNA TGTGCCAGCAGTGTAGGGAGTTATAATTCACCCCTCCACTTT.

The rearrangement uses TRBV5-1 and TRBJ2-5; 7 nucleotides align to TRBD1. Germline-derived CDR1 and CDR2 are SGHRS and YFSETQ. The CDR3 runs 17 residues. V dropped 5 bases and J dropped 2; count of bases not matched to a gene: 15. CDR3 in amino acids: CASRLGRQDRLQETQYF. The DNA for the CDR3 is TGCGCCAGCAGGCTGGGGCGACAGGACAGGTTACAAGAGACCCAGTACTTC.

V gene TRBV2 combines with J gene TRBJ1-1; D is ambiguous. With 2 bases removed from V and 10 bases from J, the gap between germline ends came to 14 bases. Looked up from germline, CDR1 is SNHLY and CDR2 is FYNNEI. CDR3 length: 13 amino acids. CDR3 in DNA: TGTGCCAGCAGTGAAAATCCTCTGCAGACAGCTTTCTTT. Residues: CASSENPLQTAFF.

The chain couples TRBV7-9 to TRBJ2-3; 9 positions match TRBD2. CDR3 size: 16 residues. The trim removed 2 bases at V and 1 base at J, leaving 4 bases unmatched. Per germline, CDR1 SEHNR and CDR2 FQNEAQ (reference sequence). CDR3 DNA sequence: TGTGCCAGCAGCTTATACTTAGCGGGGGGCACAGATACGCAGTATTTT. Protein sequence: CASSLYLAGGTDTQYF. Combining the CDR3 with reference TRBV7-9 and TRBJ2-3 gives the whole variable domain DTGVSQNPRHKITKRGQNVTFRCDPISEHNRLYWYRQTLGQGPEFLTYFQNEAQLEKSRLLSDRFSAERPKGSFSTLEIQRTEQGDSAMYLCASSLYLAGGTDTQYFGPGTRLTVL.

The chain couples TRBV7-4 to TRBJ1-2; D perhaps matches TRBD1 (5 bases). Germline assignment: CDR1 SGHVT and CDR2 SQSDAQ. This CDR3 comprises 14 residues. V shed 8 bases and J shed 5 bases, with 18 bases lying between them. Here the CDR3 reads CASPLQVQGYGYTF. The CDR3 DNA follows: TGTGCCAGCCCCCTTCAGGTGCAGGGTTATGGCTACACCTTC.

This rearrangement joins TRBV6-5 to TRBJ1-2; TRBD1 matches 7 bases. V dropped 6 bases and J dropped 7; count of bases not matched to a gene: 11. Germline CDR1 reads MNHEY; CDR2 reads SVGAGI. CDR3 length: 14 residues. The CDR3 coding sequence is TGTGCCAGCAGCCCAGGGGGGGTGGTTAGTGGCTACACCTTC. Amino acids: CASSPGGVVSGYTF.

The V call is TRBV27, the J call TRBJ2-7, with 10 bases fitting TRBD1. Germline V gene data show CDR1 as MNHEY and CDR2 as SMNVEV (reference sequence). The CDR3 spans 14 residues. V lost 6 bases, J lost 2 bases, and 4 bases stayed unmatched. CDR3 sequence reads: CASRPTGGPYEQYF. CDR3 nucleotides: TGTGCCAGCAGGCCGACAGGGGGCCCCTACGAGCAGTACTTC.

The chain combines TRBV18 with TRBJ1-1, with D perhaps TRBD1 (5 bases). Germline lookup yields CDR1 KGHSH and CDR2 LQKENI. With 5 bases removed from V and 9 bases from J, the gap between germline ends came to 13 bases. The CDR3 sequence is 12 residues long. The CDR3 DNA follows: TGTGCCAGCTCATCCGCGGGGGATCAAGCTTTCTTT. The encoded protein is CASSSAGDQAFF.

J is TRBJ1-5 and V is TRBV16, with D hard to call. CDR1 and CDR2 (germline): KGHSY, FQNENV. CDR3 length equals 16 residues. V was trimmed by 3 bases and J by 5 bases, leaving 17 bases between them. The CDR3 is CASSQNTWGWDQPQHF. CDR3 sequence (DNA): TGTGCCAGCAGCCAGAATACGTGGGGTTGGGATCAGCCCCAGCATTTT.